This T cell receptor (beta chain) was observed in a study of blood T cell repertoires in COVID-19. The CDR3 length is 12 residues. V was shortened by 2 bases and J by 7 bases, with 9 bases between the two germline ends. Per germline, CDR1 KGHSH and CDR2 LQKENI. Data came from immunoSEQ multiplex PCR; TCRdb stores just in-frame clones and leaves some out. Altogether some 150,000 clones are present, roughly four fifths being singletons, with the ten largest covering 7% to 10%. Sequencing was done on a sample of peripheral blood. This TCR was sampled from a human donor with acute or convalescent COVID-19. The donor label of this sample is uncertain. The V and J genes are TRBV18 and TRBJ2-7, with D possibly matching TRBD1 (5 bases). The CDR3 region is CASSPTGKEQYF. In DNA form, the CDR3 reads TGTGCCAGCTCACCAACAGGAAAAGAGCAGTACTTC. Drawing the rest from reference TRBV18 and TRBJ2-7, the complete variable domain is NAGVMQNPRHLVRRRGQEARLRCSPMKGHSHVYWYRQLPEEGLKFMVYLQKENIIDESGMPKERFSAEFPKEGPSILRIQQVVRGDSAAYFCASSPTGKEQYFGPGTRLTVT.